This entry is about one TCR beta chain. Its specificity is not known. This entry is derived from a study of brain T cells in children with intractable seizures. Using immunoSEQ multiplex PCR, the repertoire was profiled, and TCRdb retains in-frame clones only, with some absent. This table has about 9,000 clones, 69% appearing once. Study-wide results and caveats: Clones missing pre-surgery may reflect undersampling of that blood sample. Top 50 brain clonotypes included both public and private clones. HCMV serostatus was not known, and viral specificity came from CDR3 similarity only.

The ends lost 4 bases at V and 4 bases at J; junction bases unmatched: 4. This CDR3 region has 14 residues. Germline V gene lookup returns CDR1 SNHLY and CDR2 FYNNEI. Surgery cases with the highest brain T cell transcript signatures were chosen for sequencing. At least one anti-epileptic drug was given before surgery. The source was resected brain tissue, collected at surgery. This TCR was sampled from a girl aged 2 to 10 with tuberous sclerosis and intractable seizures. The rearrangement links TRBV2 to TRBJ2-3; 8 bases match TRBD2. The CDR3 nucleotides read TGTGCCAGCAGTGTCGGCGGGGGGTCAGATACGCAGTATTTT. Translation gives CASSVGGGSDTQYF.